This TCR beta chain was captured by sequencing in a study of molecular identifiers for immune sequencing clone quantification. Overall study context: Four of five RNA aliquots from around 18,000 or 91,000 naive CD8 T cells were sequenced.

Naive CD8 T cells were sorted, and the gate applied was CD8+CD4-CCR7+CD45RA+. The CDR3 is 13 amino acids. Trimming removed 3 bases at V and 6 bases at J, with 9 bases between. Germline assignment: CDR1 SEHNR and CDR2 FQNEAQ (reference sequence). For this clonotype: The antigen remains unidentified. A clone one base away is much larger, so this may be a read error.

Study conclusions and caveats: Clones above 20 RNA copies held over 99% of effector molecules, under 1% in naive cells.

Methods described previously, with TCR primers listed, were used for bulk TCR libraries. TCRdb re-derived calls from the PCR reads in MiXCR, one entry per CDR3 protein. The sample includes approximately 550,000 distinct CDR3 sequences, over 20% of them seen just once. The J gene is TRBJ2-1, the V gene TRBV7-9, with D maybe TRBD1 (5 bases). This sequence was found in a human donor in good health. Some libraries in this study had Jurkat cell RNA spiked in. Input material: naive CD8+ T cells from blood, with Jurkat cell RNA spiked in. Subset of the sample: FACS-sorted CD8+CD4-CCR7+CD45RA+ naive T cells. The CDR3, as DNA: TGTGCCAGCAGCTTTGGCAGGGTCAATGAGCAGTTCTTC. Translating gives CASSFGRVNEQFF.